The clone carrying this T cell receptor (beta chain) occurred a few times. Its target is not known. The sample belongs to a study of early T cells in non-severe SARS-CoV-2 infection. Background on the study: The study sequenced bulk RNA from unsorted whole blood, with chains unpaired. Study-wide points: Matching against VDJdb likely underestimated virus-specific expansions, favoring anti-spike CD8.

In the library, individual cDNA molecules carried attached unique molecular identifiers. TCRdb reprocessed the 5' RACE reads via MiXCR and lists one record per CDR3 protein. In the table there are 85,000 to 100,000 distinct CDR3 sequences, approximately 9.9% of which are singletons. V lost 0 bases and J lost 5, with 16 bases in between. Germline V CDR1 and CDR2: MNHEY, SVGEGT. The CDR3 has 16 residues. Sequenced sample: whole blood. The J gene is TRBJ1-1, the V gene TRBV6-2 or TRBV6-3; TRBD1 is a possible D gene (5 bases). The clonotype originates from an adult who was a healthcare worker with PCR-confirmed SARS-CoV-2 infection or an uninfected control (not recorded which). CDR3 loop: CASSYSPGSLKTEAFF. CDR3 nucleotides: TGTGCCAGCAGTTACTCTCCAGGGTCCCTTAAGACTGAAGCTTTCTTT.